This T cell receptor beta chain was recorded in a study of shared clonotypes between healthy human individuals. Study findings and constraints: The diversity represented, both genetic and in exposure history, was limited by few donors.

This CDR3 has 12 residues. The V and J ends lost 3 bases and 11 bases respectively, with 12 bases between them. Per germline, CDR1 SGHNT and CDR2 YYREEE (reference sequence). In the case of this clone: Its target is unknown.

Clones were read by immunoSEQ multiplex PCR, and TCRdb kept only the in-frame ones, dropping some. Counted here are about 490,000 clones, less than 80% occurring once; the ten biggest clones make up roughly 13%. The TCR sequence derives from a woman between 40 and 55 years old in good health. Some clones in this sample may be carry-over from other donors' samples. Sequencing used PBMCs. The V and J genes are TRBV5-4 and TRBJ2-1; D is possibly TRBD2 (6 bases). The CDR3 sequence: CASSSPAGKQFF. The CDR3 nucleotides are TGTGCCAGCAGCTCCCCGGCGGGGAAGCAGTTCTTC.